A single sample is the source of the 18 T cell receptor beta chains below, sequenced in a study of blood T cell repertoires in COVID-19. Sequencing used immunoSEQ multiplex PCR; TCRdb keeps in-frame clones, though not all of them. This sample has some 300,000 clones, with about nine tenths found just once. Sequenced material: peripheral blood. The receptors were sampled from a woman in her twenties or thirties who had recovered from COVID-19.

This clone was picked up a small number of times. The chain combines TRBV7-9 with TRBJ1-6; D unclear. From germline, CDR1 is SEHNR and CDR2 FQNEAQ (reference sequence). Trimming cost V 4 bases and J 7 bases, with 8 bases left between them. The CDR3 consists of 13 residues. CDR3 nucleotides: TGTGCCAGCAGCTCCCGGGAGAATTCACCCCTCCACTTT. This translates into CASSSRENSPLHF.

The chain is built from TRBV5-1 and TRBJ1-4; 10 bases are a match to TRBD1. Looked up from germline, CDR1 is SGHRS and CDR2 is YFSETQ. The CDR3 runs 15 residues. V shed 3 bases, J shed 6 bases, and the junction held 5 bases outside the gene matches. CDR3 nucleotides: TGCGCCAGCAGCTCAGCCGGGACAGGGGATGAAAAACTGTTTTTT. Its protein product is CASSSAGTGDEKLFF. The complete variable domain, with remaining parts taken from reference TRBV5-1 and TRBJ1-4, reads KAGVTQTPRYLIKTRGQQVTLSCSPISGHRSVSWYQQTPGQGLQFLFEYFSETQRNKGNFPGRFSGRQFSNSRSEMNVSTLELGDSALYLCASSSAGTGDEKLFFGSGTQLSVL.

The chain employs TRBV6-1 and TRBJ1-5; possible D gene TRBD1, 5 bases. This CDR3 spans 17 amino acids. V lost 3 bases and J lost 0, with 15 bases in between. The germline gives CDR1 MNHNS, CDR2 SASEGT. The CDR3 region has the DNA TGTGCCAGCAGTGACCGACTTAGGGGCGGTAGCAATCAGCCCCAGCATTTT. This sequence encodes CASSDRLRGGSNQPQHF.

The rearrangement links TRBV7-3 to TRBJ2-5; 9 nucleotides match TRBD1. CDR1 and CDR2 from the germline V gene are SGHTA and FQGTGA. The junction had 6 bases not matched to a gene; V was cut back by 0 bases and J by 4 bases. The CDR3 spans 16 residues. The CDR3 DNA sequence: TGTGCCAGCAGCTTAACGGGGACAGGGTTGGGAGAGACCCAGTACTTC. Its translation: CASSLTGTGLGETQYF.

The chain uses TRBV5-1 and TRBJ2-2; 10 bases are shared with TRBD2. Losses at the gene ends were 4 bases for V and 3 bases for J; bases not matched to a gene: 6. The CDR3 contains 16 residues. Germline V CDR1 and CDR2: SGHRS, YFSETQ. CDR3 sequence: CASSLRTSGYTGELFF. The CDR3 nucleotides are TGCGCCAGCAGCCTGAGGACTAGCGGCTACACCGGGGAGCTGTTTTTT.

The chain carries TRBV4-2 and TRBJ2-3, with TRBD2 matching over 9 bases. Germline CDR1 is LGHNA and CDR2 is YNFKEQ. This CDR3 comprises 16 residues. V lost 4 bases and J lost 6; bases outside the gene matches: 11. CDR3 in DNA: TGTGCCAGCAGCCCCAAAATCATCCTAGCGGGGGATACGCAGTATTTT. Translated: CASSPKIILAGDTQYF.

The chain uses TRBV30 and TRBJ2-3, with TRBD1 identical over 7 bases. Germline V gene sequence: CDR1 GTSNPN, CDR2 SVGIG (reference sequence). This CDR3 comprises 12 residues. Trimming cost V 7 bases and J 2 bases; bases outside gene matches: 3. CDR3 region: CASQGFTDTQYF. The DNA of the CDR3 is TGTGCCTCACAGGGGTTCACAGATACGCAGTATTTT.

The chain recombines TRBV25-1 with TRBJ2-1, with 10 bases matching TRBD2. Germline values: CDR1 MGHDK, CDR2 SYGVNS. CDR3 length: 17 amino acids. J lost 7 bases, V lost 3 bases, and 12 bases had no gene match. DNA of the CDR3: TGTGCCAGCAGTGACCCAGCCTCTAGCGGGGGTTTAAATGAGCAGTTCTTC. It translates to CASSDPASSGGLNEQFF.

The CDR3 loop reads CASSDGQPQHF. The CDR3 nucleotides are TGTGCCAGCAGCGACGGGCAGCCCCAGCATTTT. This chain uses TRBV28 with TRBJ1-5, with unresolved D. Germline V lookup: CDR1 MDHEN, CDR2 SYDVKM. V lost 6 bases and J lost 7, with 7 bases in between. The CDR3 covers 11 residues.

The rearrangement links TRBV7-8 to TRBJ1-3; TRBD1 matches at 9 bases. The V segment lost 5 bases and the J segment 0 bases; nucleotides outside the gene matches: 5. This CDR3 has 16 amino acids. Germline values: CDR1 SGHVS, CDR2 FQNEAQ. CDR3 coding DNA: TGTGCCAGCAGCCGAGACAGGGGGAGCTCTGGAAACACCATATATTTT. This translates into CASSRDRGSSGNTIYF.

The V gene is TRBV28, the J gene TRBJ2-7; D might be TRBD1 (6 bases). This CDR3 has 15 residues. Germline V lookup: CDR1 MDHEN, CDR2 SYDVKM. V was cut by 6 bases and J by 0 bases, with 15 bases left in between. This CDR3 is CASSKGFRGSYEQYF. Here the CDR3 DNA reads TGTGCCAGCAGCAAAGGTTTCAGGGGCTCCTACGAGCAGTACTTC.

This rearrangement joins TRBV28 to TRBJ2-3; 9 bases are a match to TRBD2. Looked up from germline, CDR1 is MDHEN and CDR2 is SYDVKM. V trimming: 5 bases; J trimming: 0 bases; junction bases outside the gene matches: 6. This CDR3 spans 16 amino acids. This CDR3 is CASSPLAGLSTDTQYF. CDR3 in DNA: TGTGCCAGCAGTCCCCTAGCGGGGTTAAGCACAGATACGCAGTATTTT.

This chain links TRBV15 with TRBJ2-1; 13 bases agree with TRBD2. CDR3 size: 17 residues. Germline lookup yields CDR1 LNHNV and CDR2 YYDKDF (reference sequence). V dropped 0 bases and J dropped 7; count of bases not matched to a gene: 6. The DNA of the CDR3 is TGTGCCACCAGCAGAGAAGGACTAGCGGGGGTTTTAAATGAGCAGTTCTTC. This sequence encodes CATSREGLAGVLNEQFF.

The chain uses TRBV4-2 and TRBJ1-1; D is unresolved. The ends were cut back, 0 bases at V and 3 bases at J, with 11 bases in the middle. The germline V gene has CDR1 LGHNA and CDR2 YNFKEQ. There are 15 residues in the CDR3. CDR3 bases: TGTGCCAGCAGCCAAGAACAAGGGAGGGACACTGAAGCTTTCTTT. Encoded protein: CASSQEQGRDTEAFF.

The chain joins TRBV19 to TRBJ1-5; D is uncertain. The CDR3 sequence is 15 residues long. CDR1 LNHDA and CDR2 SQIVND come from the germline V gene (reference sequence). V lost 0 bases to trimming and J lost 2 bases, with 8 bases between them. The CDR3 loop reads CASSIDARGNQPQHF. The CDR3 bases are TGTGCCAGTAGTATAGATGCACGAGGCAATCAGCCCCAGCATTTT.

Details on this clone: Other DNA sequences from this sample encode an identical CDR3 as well. The chain recombines TRBV28 with TRBJ2-7, with 8 bases that match TRBD1. The CDR3 runs 13 residues. Germline V gives CDR1 MDHEN, CDR2 SYDVKM. Trimming removed 5 bases from V and 3 bases from J; junction bases left unmatched: 3. For the CDR3, the DNA is TGTGCCAGCAGTATAGACAGGGGCTACGAGCAGTACTTC. This codes for CASSIDRGYEQYF. The variable domain in full, completed from reference TRBV28 and TRBJ2-7, reads DVKVTQSSRYLVKRTGEKVFLECVQDMDHENMFWYRQDPGLGLRLIYFSYDVKMKEKGDIPEGYSVSREKKERFSLILESASTNQTSMYLCASSIDRGYEQYFGPGTRLTVT.

This rearrangement joins TRBV27 to TRBJ2-7, with D possibly matching TRBD1 (6 bases). CDR1 and CDR2 (germline): MNHEY, SMNVEV (reference sequence). Trimming shortened V by 3 bases and J by 7 bases, and 22 bases separated the two germline ends. The CDR3 is made up of 16 amino acids. Here the CDR3 reads CASSLGLRRGTMEQYF. The CDR3 nucleotides are TGTGCCAGCAGTTTGGGCCTCCGAAGGGGGACCATGGAGCAGTACTTC.

The gene calls are TRBV19 and TRBJ2-1, with 9 bases identical to TRBD1. Germline values: CDR1 LNHDA, CDR2 SQIVND (reference sequence). The trim removed 4 bases at V and 5 bases at J, leaving 3 bases unmatched. The CDR3 is made up of 14 amino acids. The DNA of the CDR3 is TGTGCCAGTAGTAACAGGGGGCTAGACAATGAGCAGTTCTTC. Its protein product is CASSNRGLDNEQFF.